The 13 T cell receptor beta chains reported below all come from one sample, sequenced in a study of Graves' ophthalmopathy and Graves' hyperthyroidism. Amplifying from RNA transcripts, the study obtained TCR beta CDR3 regions. Investigators did first-round RT-PCR with HTBI primers, then second-round multiplex PCR. TCRdb reprocessed the multiplex PCR reads with MiXCR, giving one entry per CDR3 protein. The data contain around 1,000,000 distinct CDR3 sequences, about 38% of them singletons. Input material: peripheral blood or thyroid tissue (not recorded which). The origin of the receptors is an adult man with Graves' hyperthyroidism.

This clonotype was seen ten or more times. The chain carries TRBV7-9 and TRBJ1-2; possibly TRBD1 for D (5 bases). This CDR3 is built from 13 residues. V was trimmed by 7 bases and J by 8 bases, leaving 17 bases between them. Germline V lookup: CDR1 SEHNR, CDR2 FQNEAQ (reference sequence). This CDR3 reads CASTSPGHPGYTF. In nucleotides, the CDR3 is TGTGCCAGCACCTCACCCGGACACCCGGGCTACACCTTC.

As regards this clonotype: This may be a read error: a much more frequent sequence differs by one nucleotide. The V call is TRBV2, the J call TRBJ1-5; 7 bases fit TRBD1. Germline-derived CDR1 and CDR2 are SNHLY and FYNNEI. The CDR3 runs 11 residues. Trimming at V came to 3 bases and at J to 11 bases, leaving 1 base not matched to a gene. The CDR3 nucleotides read TGTGCCAGCAGTGACCAGGGGGCCCAGCATTTT. Translation: CASSDQGAQHF. Together with reference TRBV2 and TRBJ1-5, the CDR3 gives the full variable domain: EPEVTQTPSHQVTQMGQEVILRCVPISNHLYFYWYRQILGQKVEFLVSFYNNEISEKSEIFDDQFSVERPDGSNFTLKIRSTKLEDSAMYFCASSDQGAQHFGDGTRLSIL.

The sample holds many counts of this clonotype. V usage is TRBV19 and J usage is TRBJ2-7; weak D call: TRBD2 (6 bases). The CDR3 contains 14 residues. CDR1 and CDR2 (germline): LNHDA, SQIVND (reference sequence). Trimming left V 5 bases short and J 2 bases short, with 13 bases between. The CDR3 DNA is TGTGCCAGTAGTCGACTAGAATCGGCCTACGAGCAGTACTTC. This sequence encodes CASSRLESAYEQYF.

This clonotype was detected many times. The CDR3: CASSQDWGGYEQYF. The CDR3 DNA reads as TGTGCCAGCAGCCAGGACTGGGGCGGCTACGAGCAGTACTTC. This chain connects TRBV7-8 to TRBJ2-7; the D gene could be TRBD1 or TRBD2 (5 bases each). This CDR3 region has 14 residues. Germline lookup yields CDR1 SGHVS and CDR2 FQNEAQ. V dropped 5 bases and J dropped 3 bases, with 14 bases sitting between them.

V usage is TRBV7-2 and J usage is TRBJ2-7, with TRBD2 matching over 7 bases. The J segment lost 4 bases and the V segment lost 5 bases, leaving 8 bases of the junction unmatched. Germline lookup yields CDR1 SGHTA and CDR2 FQGNSA. There are 14 residues in the CDR3. Here the CDR3 DNA reads TGTGCCAGCAGCCCAAGGACTAGAACTTACGAGCAGTACTTC. This encodes CASSPRTRTYEQYF.

This clonotype was detected many times. This rearrangement joins TRBV7-9 to TRBJ1-2; D is unclear. This CDR3 region has 14 residues. The germline V gene encodes CDR1 SEHNR and CDR2 FQNEAQ (reference sequence). V shed 7 bases and J shed 4 bases, with 16 bases lying between them. CDR3 amino acids: CASTSDSITYGYTF. DNA for the CDR3: TGTGCCAGCACTTCGGATTCAATTACCTATGGCTACACCTTC.

The chain joins TRBV5-6 to TRBJ1-5; the D gene is possibly TRBD1 (5 bases). Germline CDR1 SGHDT, CDR2 YYEEEE. The CDR3 sequence is 16 residues long. The V and J ends lost 0 bases and 4 bases respectively, with 14 bases between them. The chain's CDR3 is CASSLAVRGSNQPQHF. The CDR3 DNA sequence: TGTGCCAGCAGCTTGGCAGTAAGGGGTTCAAATCAGCCCCAGCATTTT.

This rearrangement joins TRBV20-1 to TRBJ1-5, with 10 bases aligning to TRBD1. The CDR3 totals 15 residues. Trimming cost V 3 bases and J 6 bases; bases outside gene matches: 8. The germline CDR1 and CDR2 sequences are DFQATT and SNEGSKA (reference sequence). CDR3: CSASWDRGYLQPQHF. The CDR3 region has the DNA TGCAGTGCTAGTTGGGACAGGGGATACCTTCAGCCCCAGCATTTT.

The V call is TRBV29-1, the J call TRBJ1-2, with 7 bases that match TRBD1. Germline assignment: CDR1 SQVTM and CDR2 ANQGSEA. This CDR3 has 14 residues. Trimming at V came to 6 bases and at J to 2 bases, leaving 9 bases not matched to a gene. CDR3 protein: CSVAGTEVNYGYTF. The CDR3 DNA is TGCAGCGTGGCCGGGACAGAAGTAAACTATGGCTACACCTTC.

This chain uses TRBV9 with TRBJ2-5; no clear D gene. CDR3 length equals 15 residues. V lost 0 bases, J lost 2 bases, and 11 bases lay in between. Germline CDR1 and CDR2: SGDLS and YYNGEE. The CDR3 loop reads CASSVDGGAQETQYF. CDR3 nucleotides: TGTGCCAGCAGCGTAGACGGCGGAGCACAAGAGACCCAGTACTTC.

This clonotype was observed at least ten times. The gene calls are TRBV15 and TRBJ1-5; tentatively, D is TRBD1 (5 bases). Looked up from germline, CDR1 is LNHNV and CDR2 is YYDKDF (reference sequence). The CDR3 is made up of 17 amino acids. V was shortened by 0 bases and J by 1 base, with 13 bases between the two germline ends. CDR3 protein: CATSRDLHRRSNQPQHF. CDR3 coding DNA: TGTGCCACCAGCAGAGATCTCCACAGGAGAAGCAATCAGCCCCAGCATTTT.

Many counts were recorded for this clonotype. V usage is TRBV19 and J usage is TRBJ1-5, with TRBD1 matching 7 bases. V lost 7 bases, J lost 6 bases, and 12 bases stayed unmatched. The CDR3 totals 15 residues. In germline, CDR1 is LNHDA, CDR2 SQIVND (reference sequence). CDR3 in amino acids: CASTTGLQGFQPQHF. DNA of the CDR3: TGTGCCAGTACCACGGGCCTACAGGGGTTTCAGCCCCAGCATTTT.

This clonotype was recorded many times. J is TRBJ1-5 and V is TRBV13; no firm D call. Trimming took off 7 bases at V and 2 bases at J, with 12 bases between the two ends. CDR1 and CDR2 (germline): PRHDT, FYEKMQ (reference sequence). The CDR3 spans 14 residues. CDR3: CASTHGRGNQPQHF. CDR3 nucleotide sequence: TGTGCCAGCACCCACGGTAGGGGCAATCAGCCCCAGCATTTT.